This is a list of T cell receptor beta chains from one sample in a study of T cells in Graves' hyperthyroidism and ophthalmopathy. TCRdb fed the multiplex PCR reads into MiXCR, producing one record per CDR3 protein. The sample holds 450,000 to 650,000 distinct CDR3 sequences; over 12% are singletons and the top ten take around 7%. Sequenced: blood. These receptors all come from a woman under 30 with Graves' ophthalmopathy. The CDR3 runs from the conserved cysteine through the conserved F or W. D genes are given only for firm matches. The size field is filled for only some rows; it gives once, few, many or a size class.

TRBJ1-5	NA	many	TRBV20-1	TGCAGTGCTAGAGAGGCAGGGGCGGGCAATCAGCCCCAGCATTTT	CSAREAGAGNQPQHF
TRBJ2-7	NA	few	TRBV18	TGTGCCAGCTCACCTAGCACAGGGCGATACGAGCAGTACTTC	CASSPSTGRYEQYF
TRBJ1-2	NA	NA	TRBV15	TGTGCCACCAGCAGAGATCAGGCAGTCGGTGGCTACACCTTC	CATSRDQAVGGYTF
TRBJ2-2	NA	many	TRBV24-1	TGTGCCACCAGTGATTTAGGCAAGGGCGGCGGGGAGCTGTTTTTT	CATSDLGKGGGELFF
TRBJ2-7	NA	many	TRBV7-2	TGTGCCAGCAGCTTAGTAGCGTGGGATACCTACGAGCAGTACTTC	CASSLVAWDTYEQYF
TRBJ2-7	NA	NA	TRBV19	TGTGCCAGCCCGCCCGGGGGAGGTTGCGAGCAGTACTTC	CASPPGGGCEQYF
TRBJ1-4	NA	many	TRBV5-1	TGCGCCAGCAGCCAAAGGGGGGAAAAACTGTTTTTT	CASSQRGEKLFF
TRBJ2-7	NA	many	TRBV11-3	TGTGCCAGCAGCTTAGATGCGGACGAGAGCTACGAGCAGTACTTC	CASSLDADESYEQYF
TRBJ1-2	TRBD1	few	TRBV10-3	TGTGCCATCAGTCTAGAGACAGGGGGCAATTATGGCTACACCTTC	CAISLETGGNYGYTF
TRBJ2-1	TRBD2	many	TRBV6-1	TGTGCCAGCAGTCAAGAGCGAACTAGCGGCAATGAGCAGTTCTTC	CASSQERTSGNEQFF
TRBJ2-7	NA	many	TRBV10-3	TGTGCCACGCTGGGTGAGGACGAGCAGTACTTC	CATLGEDEQYF
TRBJ2-3	NA	many	TRBV3-1	TGTGCCAGCAGCCAACTAAGCGGGTCGATCACAGATACGCAGTATTTT	CASSQLSGSITDTQYF
TRBJ2-4	TRBD2	many	TRBV11-3	TGTGCCAGCAGCTTTAGCGGAGCGGGGGGAAACATTCAGTACTTC	CASSFSGAGGNIQYF
TRBJ1-2	NA	many	TRBV28	TGTGCCAGCAGTTTAGAGATCGATATTAACTATGGCTACACCTTC	CASSLEIDINYGYTF
TRBJ1-2	NA	many	TRBV19	TGTGCCAGTAGAATACAGGGCCGTTACTATGGCTACACCTTC	CASRIQGRYYGYTF